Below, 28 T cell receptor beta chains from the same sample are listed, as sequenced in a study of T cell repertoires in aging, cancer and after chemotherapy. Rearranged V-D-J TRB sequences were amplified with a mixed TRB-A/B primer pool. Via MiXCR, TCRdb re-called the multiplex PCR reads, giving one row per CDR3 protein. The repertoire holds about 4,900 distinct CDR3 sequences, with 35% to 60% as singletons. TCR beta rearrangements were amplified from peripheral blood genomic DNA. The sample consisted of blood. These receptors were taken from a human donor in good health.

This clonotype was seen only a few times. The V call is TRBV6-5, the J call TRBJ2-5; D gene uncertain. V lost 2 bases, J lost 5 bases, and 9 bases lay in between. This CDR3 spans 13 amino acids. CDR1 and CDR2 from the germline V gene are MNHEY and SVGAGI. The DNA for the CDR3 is TGTGCCAGCAGTTACCTAAGTTTGGAGACCCAGTACTTC. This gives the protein CASSYLSLETQYF.

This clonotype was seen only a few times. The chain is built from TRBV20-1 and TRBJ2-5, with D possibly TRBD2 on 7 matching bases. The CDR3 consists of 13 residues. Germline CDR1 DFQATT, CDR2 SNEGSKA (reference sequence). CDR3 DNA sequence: TGCAGCGCCCCGGAGGGGGAGGGAGAGACCCAGTACTTC. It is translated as CSAPEGEGETQYF.

The CDR3 region has the DNA TGTGCCAGCAGTTCCCTCGGAGAGAATTCACCCCTCCACTTT. Translated: CASSSLGENSPLHF. V and J are TRBV6-2 or TRBV6-3 and TRBJ1-6; no firm D call. The CDR3 totals 14 residues. Germline V gene lookup returns CDR1 MNHEY and CDR2 SVGEGT. Trimming pared 4 bases from V and 7 bases from J, leaving 11 bases between.

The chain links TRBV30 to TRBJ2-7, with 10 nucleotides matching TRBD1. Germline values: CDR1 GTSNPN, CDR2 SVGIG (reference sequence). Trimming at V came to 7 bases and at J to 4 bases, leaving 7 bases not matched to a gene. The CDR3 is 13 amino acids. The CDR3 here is CALRDRGRYEQYF. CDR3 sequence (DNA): TGTGCCTTGCGGGACAGGGGTAGGTACGAGCAGTACTTC. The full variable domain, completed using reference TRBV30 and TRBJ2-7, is SQTIHQWPATLVQPVGSPLSLECTVEGTSNPNLYWYRQAAGRGLQLLFYSVGIGQISSEVPQNLSASRPQDRQFILSSKKLLLSDSGFYLCALRDRGRYEQYFGPGTRLTVT.

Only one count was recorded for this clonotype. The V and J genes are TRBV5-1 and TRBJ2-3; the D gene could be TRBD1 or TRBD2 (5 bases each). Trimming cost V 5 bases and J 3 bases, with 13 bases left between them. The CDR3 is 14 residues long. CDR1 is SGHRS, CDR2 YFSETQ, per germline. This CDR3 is CASSLYGGTDTQYF. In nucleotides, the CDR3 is TGCGCCAGCAGTCTCTATGGGGGTACAGATACGCAGTATTTT.

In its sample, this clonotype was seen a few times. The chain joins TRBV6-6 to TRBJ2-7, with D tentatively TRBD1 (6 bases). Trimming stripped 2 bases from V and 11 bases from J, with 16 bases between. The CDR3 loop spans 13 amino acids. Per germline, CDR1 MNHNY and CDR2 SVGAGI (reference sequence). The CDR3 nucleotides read TGTGCCAGCAGTTACGACGCTCAAGGGGGAGAGTACTTC. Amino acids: CASSYDAQGGEYF.

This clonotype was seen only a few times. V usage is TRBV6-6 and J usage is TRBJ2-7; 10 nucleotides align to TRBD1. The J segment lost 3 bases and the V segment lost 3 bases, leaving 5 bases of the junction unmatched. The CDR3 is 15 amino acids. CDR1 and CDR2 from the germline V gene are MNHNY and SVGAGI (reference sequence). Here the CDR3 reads CASSYPGQGNYEQYF. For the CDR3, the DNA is TGTGCCAGCAGTTATCCGGGACAGGGGAACTACGAGCAGTACTTC.

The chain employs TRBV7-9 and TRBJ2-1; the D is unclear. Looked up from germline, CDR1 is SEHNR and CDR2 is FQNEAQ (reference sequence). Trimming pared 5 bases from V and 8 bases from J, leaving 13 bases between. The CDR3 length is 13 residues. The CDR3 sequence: CASSPRVGDEQFF. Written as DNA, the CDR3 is TGTGCCAGCAGCCCAAGGGTGGGTGATGAGCAGTTCTTC.

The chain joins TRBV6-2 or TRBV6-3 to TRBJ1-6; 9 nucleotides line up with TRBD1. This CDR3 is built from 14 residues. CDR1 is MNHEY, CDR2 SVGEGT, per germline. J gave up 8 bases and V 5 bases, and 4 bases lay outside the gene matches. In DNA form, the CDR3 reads TGTGCCAGCAGTCCGCGGGACAGGGATTCACCCCTCCACTTT. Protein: CASSPRDRDSPLHF.

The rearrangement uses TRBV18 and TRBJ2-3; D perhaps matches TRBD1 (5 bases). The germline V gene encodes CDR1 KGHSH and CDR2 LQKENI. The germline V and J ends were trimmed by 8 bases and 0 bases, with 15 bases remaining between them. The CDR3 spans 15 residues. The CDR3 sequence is CASRQLQLSTDTQYF. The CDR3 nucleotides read TGTGCCAGCCGACAGCTCCAGCTAAGCACAGATACGCAGTATTTT.

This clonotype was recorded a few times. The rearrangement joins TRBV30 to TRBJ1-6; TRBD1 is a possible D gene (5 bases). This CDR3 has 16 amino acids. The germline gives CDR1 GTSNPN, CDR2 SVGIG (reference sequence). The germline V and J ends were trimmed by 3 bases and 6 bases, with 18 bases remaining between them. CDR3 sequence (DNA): TGTGCCTGGAGGAGACAATGGGACCAGGGTAATTCACCCCTCCACTTT. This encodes CAWRRQWDQGNSPLHF.

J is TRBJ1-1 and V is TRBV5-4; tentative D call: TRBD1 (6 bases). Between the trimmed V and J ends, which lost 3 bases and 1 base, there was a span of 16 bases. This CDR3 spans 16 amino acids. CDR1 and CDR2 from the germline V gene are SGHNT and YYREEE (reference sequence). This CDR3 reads CASSWMIQGGNTEAFF. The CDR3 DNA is TGTGCCAGCAGCTGGATGATTCAAGGGGGGAACACTGAAGCTTTCTTT.

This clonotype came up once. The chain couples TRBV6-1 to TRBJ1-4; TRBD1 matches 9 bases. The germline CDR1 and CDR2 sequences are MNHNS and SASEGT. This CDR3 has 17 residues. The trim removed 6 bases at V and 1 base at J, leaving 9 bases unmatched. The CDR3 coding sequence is TGTGCCAGCAGCCCCTATGGGACAGGGAGAACTAATGAAAAACTGTTTTTT. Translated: CASSPYGTGRTNEKLFF.

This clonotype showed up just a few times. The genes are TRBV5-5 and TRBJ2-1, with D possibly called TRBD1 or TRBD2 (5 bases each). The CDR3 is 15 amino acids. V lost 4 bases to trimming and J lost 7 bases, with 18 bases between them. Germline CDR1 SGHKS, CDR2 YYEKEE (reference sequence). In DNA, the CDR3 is TGTGCCAGCAGCCCTCGGGGACCATGGGGGAATGAGCAGTTCTTC. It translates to CASSPRGPWGNEQFF.

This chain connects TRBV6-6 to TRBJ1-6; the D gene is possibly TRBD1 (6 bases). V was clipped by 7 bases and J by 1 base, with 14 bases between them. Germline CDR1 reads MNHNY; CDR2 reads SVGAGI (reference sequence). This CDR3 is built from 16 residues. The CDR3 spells CASIQRGGSYNSPLHF. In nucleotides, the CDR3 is TGTGCCAGCATCCAGAGGGGGGGGTCCTATAATTCACCCCTCCACTTT.

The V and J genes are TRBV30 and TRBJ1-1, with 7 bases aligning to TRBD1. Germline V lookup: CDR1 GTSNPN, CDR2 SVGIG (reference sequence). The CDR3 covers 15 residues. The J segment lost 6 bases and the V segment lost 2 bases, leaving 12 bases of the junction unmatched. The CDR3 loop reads CAWSPTDRRSAEAFF. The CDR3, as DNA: TGTGCCTGGAGTCCAACGGACAGGCGGTCGGCTGAAGCTTTCTTT.

The CDR3 is CSVVVGPAGNQPQHF. The CDR3 nucleotides are TGCAGCGTTGTGGTAGGGCCCGCAGGCAATCAGCCCCAGCATTTT. V and J are TRBV29-1 and TRBJ1-5; no firm D call. Per the germline V gene, CDR1 is SQVTM and CDR2 is ANQGSEA. With 4 bases removed from V and 2 bases from J, the gap between germline ends came to 15 bases. The CDR3 totals 15 residues.

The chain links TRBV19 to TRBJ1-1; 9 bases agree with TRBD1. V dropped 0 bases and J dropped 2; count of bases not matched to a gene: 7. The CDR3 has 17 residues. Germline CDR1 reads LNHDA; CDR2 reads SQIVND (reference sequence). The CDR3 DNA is TGTGCCAGTAGTATAGATTGGGGACAGGGAAGAAACACTGAAGCTTTCTTT. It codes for CASSIDWGQGRNTEAFF.

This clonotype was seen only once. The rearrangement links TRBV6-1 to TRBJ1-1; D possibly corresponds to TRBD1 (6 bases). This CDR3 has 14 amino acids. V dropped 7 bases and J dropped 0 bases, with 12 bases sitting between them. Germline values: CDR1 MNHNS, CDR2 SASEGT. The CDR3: CASTFQGMNTEAFF. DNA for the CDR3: TGTGCCAGCACCTTTCAGGGGATGAACACTGAAGCTTTCTTT.

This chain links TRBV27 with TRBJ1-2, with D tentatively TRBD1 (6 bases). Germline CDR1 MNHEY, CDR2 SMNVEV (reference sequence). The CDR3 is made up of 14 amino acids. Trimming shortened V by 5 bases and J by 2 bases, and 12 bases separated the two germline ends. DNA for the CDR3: TGTGCCAGCAGTCTGGGGGCGGGGAACTATGGCTACACCTTC. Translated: CASSLGAGNYGYTF.

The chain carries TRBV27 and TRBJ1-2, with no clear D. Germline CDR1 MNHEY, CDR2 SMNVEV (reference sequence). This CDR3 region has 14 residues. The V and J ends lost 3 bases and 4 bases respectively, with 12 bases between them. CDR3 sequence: CASSFSSLGYGYTF. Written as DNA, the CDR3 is TGTGCCAGCAGTTTTAGCAGCCTCGGCTATGGCTACACCTTC.

In DNA form, the CDR3 reads TGTGCCACCAGTGATTCGAGACAGGCCCCCTACGAGCAGTACTTC. Protein: CATSDSRQAPYEQYF. The chain employs TRBV24-1 and TRBJ2-7; weak D call: TRBD1 (6 bases). CDR1 and CDR2 (germline): KGHDR, SFDVKD. V dropped 2 bases and J dropped 2 bases, with 12 bases sitting between them. The CDR3 has 15 residues.

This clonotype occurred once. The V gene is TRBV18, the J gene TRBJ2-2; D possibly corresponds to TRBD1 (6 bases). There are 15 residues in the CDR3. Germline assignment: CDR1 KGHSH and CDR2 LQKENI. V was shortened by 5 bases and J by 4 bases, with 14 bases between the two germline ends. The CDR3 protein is CASSARGSTTGELFF. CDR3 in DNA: TGTGCCAGCTCAGCCAGGGGATCAACCACCGGGGAGCTGTTTTTT.

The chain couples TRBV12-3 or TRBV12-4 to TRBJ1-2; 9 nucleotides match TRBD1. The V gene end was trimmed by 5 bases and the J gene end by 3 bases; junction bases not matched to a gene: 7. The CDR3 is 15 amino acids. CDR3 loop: CASSDPGQGDYGYTF. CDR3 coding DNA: TGTGCCAGCAGTGACCCGGGACAGGGTGACTATGGCTACACCTTC.

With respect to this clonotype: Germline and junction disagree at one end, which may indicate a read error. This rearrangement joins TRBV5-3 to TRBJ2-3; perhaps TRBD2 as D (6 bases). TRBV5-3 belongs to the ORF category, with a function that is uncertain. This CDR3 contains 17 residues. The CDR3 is CASSLYGAPGGTDTQYF. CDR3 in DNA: TGCGCCAGCAGCTTGTACGGCGCGCCGGGAGGCACAGATACGCAGTATTTT.

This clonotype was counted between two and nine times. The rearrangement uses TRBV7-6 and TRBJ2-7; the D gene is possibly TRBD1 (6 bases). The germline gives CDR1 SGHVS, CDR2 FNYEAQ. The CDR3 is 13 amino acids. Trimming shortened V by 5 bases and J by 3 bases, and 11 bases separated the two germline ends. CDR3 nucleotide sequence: TGTGCCAGCAGCCCGAAGGACAGCTACGAGCAGTACTTC. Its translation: CASSPKDSYEQYF.

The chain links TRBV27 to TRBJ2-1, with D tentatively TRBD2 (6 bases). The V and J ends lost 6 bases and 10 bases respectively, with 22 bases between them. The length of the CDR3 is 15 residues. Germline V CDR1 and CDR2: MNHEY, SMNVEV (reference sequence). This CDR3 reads CASSPLRQDRGEQFF. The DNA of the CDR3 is TGTGCCAGCAGCCCACTCCGGCAGGACCGGGGGGAGCAGTTCTTC.

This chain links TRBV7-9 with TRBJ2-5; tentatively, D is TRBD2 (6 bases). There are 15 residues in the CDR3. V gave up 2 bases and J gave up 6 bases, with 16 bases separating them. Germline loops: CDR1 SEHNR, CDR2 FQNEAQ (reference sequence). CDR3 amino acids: CASSLTAAGPQTQYF. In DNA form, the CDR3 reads TGTGCCAGCAGCTTAACGGCTGCGGGGCCTCAGACCCAGTACTTC.